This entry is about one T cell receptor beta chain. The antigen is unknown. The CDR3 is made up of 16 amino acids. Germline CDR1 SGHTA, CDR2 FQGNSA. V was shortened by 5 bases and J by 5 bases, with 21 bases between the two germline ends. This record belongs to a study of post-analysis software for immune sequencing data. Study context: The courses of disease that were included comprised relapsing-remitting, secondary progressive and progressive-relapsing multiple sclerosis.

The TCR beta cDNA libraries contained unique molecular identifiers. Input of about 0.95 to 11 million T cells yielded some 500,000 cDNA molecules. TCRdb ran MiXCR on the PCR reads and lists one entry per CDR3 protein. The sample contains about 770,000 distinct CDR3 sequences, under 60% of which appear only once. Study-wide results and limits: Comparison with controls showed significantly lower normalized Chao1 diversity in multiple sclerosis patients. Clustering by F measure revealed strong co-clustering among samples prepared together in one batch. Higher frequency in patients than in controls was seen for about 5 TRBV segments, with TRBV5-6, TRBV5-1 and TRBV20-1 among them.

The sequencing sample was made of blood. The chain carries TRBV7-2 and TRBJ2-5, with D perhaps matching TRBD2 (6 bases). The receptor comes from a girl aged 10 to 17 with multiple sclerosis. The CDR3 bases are TGTGCCAGCAGCACCGTGGGGGGAGGTTTTTGGGAGACCCAGTACTTC. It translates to CASSTVGGGFWETQYF.